This TCR beta chain was identified in a study of beta chain features in type 1 diabetes. This clone was seen a handful of times. The whole isolated RNA underwent reverse transcription, so sequencing captured expressed TCRB transcripts. Profiling relied on immunoSEQ multiplex PCR, and the TCRdb table lists in-frame clones only, not all of them. The sample contains under 950,000 clones, under 20% of which appear only once. Sequenced input: naive CD4+ T cells from blood. The TCR sequence derives from a woman between 18 and 29 years old in good health.

CDR3 bases: TGTGCCAGCAGTGAACTTCTATTTACTGAAGCTTTCTTT. This sequence encodes CASSELLFTEAFF. The chain combines TRBV2 with TRBJ1-1, with no clear D. Trimming stripped 2 bases from V and 5 bases from J, with 9 bases between. Germline CDR1 and CDR2: SNHLY and FYNNEI. This CDR3 contains 13 residues. Together with reference TRBV2 and TRBJ1-1, the CDR3 gives the full variable domain: EPEVTQTPSHQVTQMGQEVILRCVPISNHLYFYWYRQILGQKVEFLVSFYNNEISEKSEIFDDQFSVERPDGSNFTLKIRSTKLEDSAMYFCASSELLFTEAFFGQGTRLTVV.